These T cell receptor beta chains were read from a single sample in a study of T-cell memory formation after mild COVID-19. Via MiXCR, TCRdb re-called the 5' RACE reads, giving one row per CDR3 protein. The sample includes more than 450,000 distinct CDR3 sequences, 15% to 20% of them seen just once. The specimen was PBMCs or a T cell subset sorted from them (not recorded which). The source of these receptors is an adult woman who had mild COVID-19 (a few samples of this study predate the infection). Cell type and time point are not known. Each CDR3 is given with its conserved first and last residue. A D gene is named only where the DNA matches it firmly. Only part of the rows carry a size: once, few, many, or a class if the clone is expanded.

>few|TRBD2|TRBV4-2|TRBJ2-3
TGTGCCAGCAGCCAAGATAGGACTAGCGGGAGAGGGGTGTATTTT
CASSQDRTSGRGVYF
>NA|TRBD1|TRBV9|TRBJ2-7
TGTGCCAGCAGCGTAGGTCCAGGGGGCTACGAGCAGTACTTC
CASSVGPGGYEQYF
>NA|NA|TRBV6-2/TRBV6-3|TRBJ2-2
TGTGCCAGCAGTCAGTCCGGGGAGCTGTTTTTT
CASSQSGELFF
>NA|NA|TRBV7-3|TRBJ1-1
TGTGCCAGCAGCTTAGGGTCCGGGGTCAGGGACACTGAAGCTTTCTTT
CASSLGSGVRDTEAFF
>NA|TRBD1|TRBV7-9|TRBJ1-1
TGTGCCAGCAGCTCCGGACAGGTAGAAGCTTTCTTT
CASSSGQVEAFF
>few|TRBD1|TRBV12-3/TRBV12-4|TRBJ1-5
TGTGCCAGCAGGGGACAGGGCCAGCCCCAGCATTTT
CASRGQGQPQHF
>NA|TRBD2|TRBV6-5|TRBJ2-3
TGTGCCAGCAGTTATGGACTAGCGGTCACAGATACGCAGTATTTT
CASSYGLAVTDTQYF
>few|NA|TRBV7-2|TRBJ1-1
TGTGCCAGCAGCTTAGTATCCTCAAGGGGAGTCACTGAAGCTTTCTTT
CASSLVSSRGVTEAFF
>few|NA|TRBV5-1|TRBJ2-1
TGCGCCAGCAGAGGATTCAGCGGACCTACGGGCAACGGCTATGAGCAGTTCTTC
CASRGFSGPTGNGYEQFF
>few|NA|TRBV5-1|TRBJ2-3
TGCGCCAGCAGCTTGGAGGTCCGATTGGGCACAGATACGCAGTATTTT
CASSLEVRLGTDTQYF
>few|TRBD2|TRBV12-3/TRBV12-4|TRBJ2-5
TGTGCCAGCAGCCCCCATACCGGGACTAGCGGGAGAGAGACCCAGTACTTC
CASSPHTGTSGRETQYF